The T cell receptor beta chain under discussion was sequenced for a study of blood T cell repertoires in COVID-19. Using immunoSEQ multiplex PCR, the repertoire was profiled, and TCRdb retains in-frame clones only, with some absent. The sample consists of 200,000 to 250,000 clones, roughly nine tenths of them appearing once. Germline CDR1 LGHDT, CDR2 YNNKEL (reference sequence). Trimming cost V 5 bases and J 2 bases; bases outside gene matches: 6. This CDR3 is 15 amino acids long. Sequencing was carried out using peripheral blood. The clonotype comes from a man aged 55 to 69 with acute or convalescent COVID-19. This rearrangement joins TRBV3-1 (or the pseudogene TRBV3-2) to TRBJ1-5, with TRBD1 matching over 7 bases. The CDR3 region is CASSLGTAGNQPQHF. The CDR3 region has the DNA TGTGCCAGCAGCTTGGGGACAGCGGGCAATCAGCCCCAGCATTTT.